This T cell receptor beta chain derives from a study of T cell responses to AZD1222 COVID-19 vaccine. Method: immunoSEQ multiplex PCR; TCRdb's copy keeps in-frame clones and lacks some. The sample includes approximately 68,000 clones, 88% of them seen just once. Of note for this clone: Its antigen is currently unknown.

Broader study findings: Sampled repertoires all dated from after the peak T cell response. Receipt of two AZD1222 doses was followed by a rise in Spike-specific TCR breadth and depth.

The clonotype originates from an adult in good health. Here the sequenced sample was peripheral blood, taken on day 0 of AZD1222 vaccination.

CDR3 DNA: TGTGCCAGTAGTCCCAGCAGGGTCCAGCCCCAGCATTTT. Translated: CASSPSRVQPQHF. J is TRBJ1-5 and V is TRBV19; TRBD1 is a possible D gene (5 bases). CDR1 LNHDA and CDR2 SQIVND come from the germline V gene (reference sequence). The CDR3 is 13 residues long. V was cut by 5 bases and J by 7 bases, with 12 bases left in between.